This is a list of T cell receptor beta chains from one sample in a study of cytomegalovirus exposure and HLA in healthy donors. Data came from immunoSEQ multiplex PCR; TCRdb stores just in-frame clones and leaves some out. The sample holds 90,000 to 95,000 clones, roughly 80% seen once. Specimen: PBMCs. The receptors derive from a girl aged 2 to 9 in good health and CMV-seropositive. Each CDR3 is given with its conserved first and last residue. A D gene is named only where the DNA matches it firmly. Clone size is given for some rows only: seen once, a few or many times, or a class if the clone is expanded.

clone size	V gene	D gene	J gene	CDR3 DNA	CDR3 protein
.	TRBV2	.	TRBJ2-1	TGTGCCAGCGTCGGCAGGGTTGTCGATGAGCAGTTCTTC	CASVGRVVDEQFF
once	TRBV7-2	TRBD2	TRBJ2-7	TGTGCCAGCAGCTTAGTGGTAGCGGGAATGGGCGAGCAGTACTTC	CASSLVVAGMGEQYF
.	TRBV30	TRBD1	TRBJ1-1	TGTGCCTGGAGCGTTCGCGGTATCGGGACAGGGACCGACCGTGCTGAAGCTTTCTTT	CAWSVRGIGTGTDRAEAFF
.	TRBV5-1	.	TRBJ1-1	TGCGCCAGCAGCCTAAGCAAGGGGTCGTGGACTGAAGCTTTCTTT	CASSLSKGSWTEAFF
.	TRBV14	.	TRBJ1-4	TGTGCCAGCAGCTTACAAGTTCTACAGGGACGTGCTGAAAAACTGTTTTTT	CASSLQVLQGRAEKLFF
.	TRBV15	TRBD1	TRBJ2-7	TGTGCCACCAGCAGAGGGGTTGCGGACAGGGACCACGAGCAGTACTTC	CATSRGVADRDHEQYF
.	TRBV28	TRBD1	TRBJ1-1	TGTGCCAGCAGCCCGCCGACAGGGCTGAACACTGAAGCTTTCTTT	CASSPPTGLNTEAFF
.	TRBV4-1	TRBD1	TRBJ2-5	TGCGCCAGCAGCCGGCCGGGACAGGGAGAGACCCAGTACTTC	CASSRPGQGETQYF
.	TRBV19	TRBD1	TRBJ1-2	TGTGCCAGTAGTATCCCTGGGACAGCCTTTGGTGGCTACACCTTC	CASSIPGTAFGGYTF
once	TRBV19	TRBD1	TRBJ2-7	TGTGCCAGCTCGACTCAGGCAGGGGGTGGGTACGAGCAGTACTTC	CASSTQAGGGYEQYF
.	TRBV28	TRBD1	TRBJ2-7	TGTGCCAGCAGCCCGGACAGGGCCTACGAGCAGTACTTC	CASSPDRAYEQYF
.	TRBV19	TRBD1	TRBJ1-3	TGTGCCAGTAGCCAGGACAGGAACACCATATATTTT	CASSQDRNTIYF
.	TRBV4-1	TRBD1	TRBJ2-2	TGCGCCAGCAGCCGCTTCCGGGACAGCGCGGACGGGGAGCTGTTTTTT	CASSRFRDSADGELFF
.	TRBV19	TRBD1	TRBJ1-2	TGTGCCAGTACGAGAGGGGACAGGCTTACCTATGGCTACACCTTC	CASTRGDRLTYGYTF
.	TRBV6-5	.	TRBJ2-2	TGTGCCAGCGAGGGCCCGAACACCGGGGAGCTGTTTTTT	CASEGPNTGELFF
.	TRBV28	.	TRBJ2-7	TGTGCCAGCACGACAGTTTACATACAGCAGTACTTC	CASTTVYIQQYF
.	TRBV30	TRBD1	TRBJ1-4	TGTGCCTGGAGTCATAAGGGGGCTGGGGATGAAAAACTGTTTTTT	CAWSHKGAGDEKLFF
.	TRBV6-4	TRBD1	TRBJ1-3	TGTGCCAGCAGTCCAGGGACAGGGGCTGGAAACACCATATATTTT	CASSPGTGAGNTIYF
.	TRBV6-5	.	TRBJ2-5	TGTGCCAGCAGCAAATACACAGGGTTTCAAGAGACCCAGTACTTC	CASSKYTGFQETQYF
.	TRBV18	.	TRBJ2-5	TGTGCCAGCTCACCACCGTCCGGGACTTGGTTAGAGACCCAGTACTTC	CASSPPSGTWLETQYF
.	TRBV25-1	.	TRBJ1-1	TGTGCCAGCAAGGGGCGATACTTTGACACTGAAGCTTTCTTT	CASKGRYFDTEAFF
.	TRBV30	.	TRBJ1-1	TGTGCCTGGAGCCTCCTTACAGGGTGGAACACTGAAGCTTTCTTT	CAWSLLTGWNTEAFF
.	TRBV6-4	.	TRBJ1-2	TGTGCCAGCAGTGCAACCGGGACTGATGGCTACACCTTC	CASSATGTDGYTF
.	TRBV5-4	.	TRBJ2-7	TGTGCCAGCAGCTTGGGCCAGGGGTTCTACGAGCAGTACTTC	CASSLGQGFYEQYF
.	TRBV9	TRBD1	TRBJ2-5	TGTGCCAGCAGCGTAGGTGCGGGGACAGGGATCGAGACCCAGTACTTC	CASSVGAGTGIETQYF
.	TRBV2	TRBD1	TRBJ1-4	TGTGCCAGCAGAGCTACAGGGGGGGGTGAAAAACTGTTTTTT	CASRATGGGEKLFF
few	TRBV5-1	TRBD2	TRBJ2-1	TGCGCCAGCAGCCCACAGCGGGAGCGGGTTAATGAGCAGTTCTTC	CASSPQRERVNEQFF
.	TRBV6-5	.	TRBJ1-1	TGTGCCAGCAGTCCGACAGTCAACACTGAAGCTTTCTTT	CASSPTVNTEAFF
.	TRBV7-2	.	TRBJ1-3	TGTGCCAGCAGCTTAGCAGCAGGGAACACCATATATTTT	CASSLAAGNTIYF
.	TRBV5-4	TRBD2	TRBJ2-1	TGTGCCAGCAGCTTGGGTGGGGACTATCGACCTGAGCAGTTCTTC	CASSLGGDYRPEQFF
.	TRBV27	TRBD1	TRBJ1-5	TGTGCCAGCAGTTTTAAAGGGGGCGCATATAGCAATCAGCCCCAGCATTTT	CASSFKGGAYSNQPQHF
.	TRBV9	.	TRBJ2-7	TGTGCCAGCAGCGTAGTCCGGAGGAGGGCCTACTCCTACGAGCAGTACTTC	CASSVVRRRAYSYEQYF
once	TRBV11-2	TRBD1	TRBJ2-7	TGTGCCAGCAGGGGACAGCCTCAAAGCTACGAGCAGTACTTC	CASRGQPQSYEQYF
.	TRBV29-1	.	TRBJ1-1	TGCAGCGTTGAATCGGGCGCGGGAGCTTTCTTT	CSVESGAGAFF
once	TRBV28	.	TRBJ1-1	TGTGCCAGCAGTTTACGACTGGGTTCGGAAGCTTTCTTT	CASSLRLGSEAFF
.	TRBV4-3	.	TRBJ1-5	TGCGCCAGCAGCCAAGAAAGTATGGCAGCGGGGCAGCCCCAGCATTTT	CASSQESMAAGQPQHF
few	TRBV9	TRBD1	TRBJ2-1	TGTGCCAGCAGCCCCCGGGGACAGGGCAATGAGCAGTTCTTC	CASSPRGQGNEQFF
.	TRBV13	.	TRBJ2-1	TGTGCCAGCAGCTTTGGCGTAGCGCTCAATGAGCAGTTCTTC	CASSFGVALNEQFF
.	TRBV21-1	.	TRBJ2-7	TGTGCCAGCATAGGGGATGTTATCGCATACGAGCAGTACTTC	CASIGDVIAYEQYF
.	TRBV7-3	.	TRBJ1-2	TGTGCCAGCAGCTTAACCTCCAGCGAAGGCTACACCTTC	CASSLTSSEGYTF
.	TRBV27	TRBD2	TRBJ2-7	TGTGCCAGCAGTTTTGGTGGCGGGAGCTTTCGCTACGAGCAGTACTTC	CASSFGGGSFRYEQYF
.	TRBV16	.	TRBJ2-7	TGTGCCAGCAATTTAGAGGATACCTACGAGCAGTACTTC	CASNLEDTYEQYF
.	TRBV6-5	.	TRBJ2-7	TGTGCCAGCGTGGGGATGTCGGGGGTCTTCTACGAGCAGTACTTC	CASVGMSGVFYEQYF
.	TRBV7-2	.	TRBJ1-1	TGTGCCAGCAGCCCCCGAATTGCGGGGATGAACACTGAAGCTTTCTTT	CASSPRIAGMNTEAFF
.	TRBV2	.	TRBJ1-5	TGTGCCAGCAGTGAAGGACTAGCAACTCAGCCCCAGCATTTT	CASSEGLATQPQHF
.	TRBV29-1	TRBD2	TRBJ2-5	TGCAGCGCTGGACTAGCGGGAGCAGAGACCCAGTACTTC	CSAGLAGAETQYF
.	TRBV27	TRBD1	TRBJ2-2	TGTGCCAGCAGTCCAACCCCGGGACAGGGGTTCCCCGGGGAGCTGTTTTTT	CASSPTPGQGFPGELFF
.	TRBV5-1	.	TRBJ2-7	TGCGCCAGCAGCTTATATGGACAGTCCTACGAGCAGTACTTC	CASSLYGQSYEQYF
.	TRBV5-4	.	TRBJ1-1	TGTGCCAGCAGCTTGGCCGGGTCGAGGGCGACTGAAGCTTTCTTT	CASSLAGSRATEAFF
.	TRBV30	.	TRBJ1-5	TGTGCCTGGAGTGTACGAGGCCCCGCAGGGAAAAGTAATCAGCCCCAGCATTTT	CAWSVRGPAGKSNQPQHF
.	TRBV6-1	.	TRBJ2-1	TGTGCCACCCATAGGGGCAATGAGCAGTTCTTC	CATHRGNEQFF
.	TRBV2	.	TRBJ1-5	TGTGCCAGCAGTAACTCAGGACAGACTAATCAGCCCCAGCATTTT	CASSNSGQTNQPQHF
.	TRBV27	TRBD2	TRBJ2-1	TGTGCCAGCAGTTCCCCACTAGCGGGAGTCAATGAGCAGTTCTTC	CASSSPLAGVNEQFF